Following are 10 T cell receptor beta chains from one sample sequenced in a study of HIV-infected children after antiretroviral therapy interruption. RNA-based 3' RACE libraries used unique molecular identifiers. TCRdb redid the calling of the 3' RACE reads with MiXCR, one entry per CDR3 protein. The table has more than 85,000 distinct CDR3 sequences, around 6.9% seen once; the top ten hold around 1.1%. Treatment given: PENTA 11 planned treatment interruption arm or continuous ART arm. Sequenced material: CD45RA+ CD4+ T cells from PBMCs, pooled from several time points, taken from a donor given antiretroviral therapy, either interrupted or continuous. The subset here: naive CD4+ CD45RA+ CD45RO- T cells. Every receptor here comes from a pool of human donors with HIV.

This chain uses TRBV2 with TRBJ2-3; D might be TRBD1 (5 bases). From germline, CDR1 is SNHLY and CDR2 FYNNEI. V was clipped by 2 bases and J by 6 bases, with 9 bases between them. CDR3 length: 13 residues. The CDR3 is CASSEQGTDTQYF. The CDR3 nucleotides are TGTGCCAGCAGTGAACAGGGAACGGATACGCAGTATTTT.

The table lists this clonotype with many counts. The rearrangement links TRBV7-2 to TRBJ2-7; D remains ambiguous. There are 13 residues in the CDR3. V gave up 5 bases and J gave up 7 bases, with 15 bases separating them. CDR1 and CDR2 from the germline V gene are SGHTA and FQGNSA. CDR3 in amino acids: CASSTDRPREQYF. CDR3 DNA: TGTGCCAGCAGCACGGACCGCCCGAGGGAGCAGTACTTC.

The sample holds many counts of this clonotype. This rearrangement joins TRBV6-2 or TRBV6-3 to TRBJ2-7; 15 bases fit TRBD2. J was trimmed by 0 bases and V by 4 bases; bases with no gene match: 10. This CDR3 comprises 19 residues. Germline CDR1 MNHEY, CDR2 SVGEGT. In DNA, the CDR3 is TGTGCCAGCAGTTCGACTGTGGGACTAGCGGGAGGACCCTCCTACGAGCAGTACTTC. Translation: CASSSTVGLAGGPSYEQYF.

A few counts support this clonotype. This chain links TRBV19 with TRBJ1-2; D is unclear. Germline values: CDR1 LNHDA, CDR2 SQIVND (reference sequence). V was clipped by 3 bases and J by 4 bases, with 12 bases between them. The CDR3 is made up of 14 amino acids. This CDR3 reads CASSIAAASYGYTF. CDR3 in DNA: TGTGCCAGTAGTATCGCAGCGGCCAGCTATGGCTACACCTTC.

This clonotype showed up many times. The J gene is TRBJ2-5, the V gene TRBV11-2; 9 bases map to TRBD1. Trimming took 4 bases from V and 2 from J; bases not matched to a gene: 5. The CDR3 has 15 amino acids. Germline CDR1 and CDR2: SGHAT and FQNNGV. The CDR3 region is CASSSTGGGQETQYF. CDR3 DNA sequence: TGTGCCAGCAGCTCGACAGGGGGAGGTCAAGAGACCCAGTACTTC.

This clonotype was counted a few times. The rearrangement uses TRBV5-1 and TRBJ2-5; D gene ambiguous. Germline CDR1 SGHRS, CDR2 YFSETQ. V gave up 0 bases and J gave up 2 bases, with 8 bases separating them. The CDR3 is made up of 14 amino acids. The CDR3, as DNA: TGCGCCAGCAGCTTGGTATCAGGTCAAGAGACCCAGTACTTC. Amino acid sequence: CASSLVSGQETQYF.

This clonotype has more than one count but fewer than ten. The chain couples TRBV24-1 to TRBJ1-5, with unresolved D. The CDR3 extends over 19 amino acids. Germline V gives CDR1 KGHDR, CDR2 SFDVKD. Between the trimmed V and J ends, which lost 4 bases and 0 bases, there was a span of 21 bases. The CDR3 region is CATSEGPGLGKFSNQPQHF. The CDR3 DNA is TGTGCCACCAGTGAGGGCCCAGGTCTGGGGAAATTTAGCAATCAGCCCCAGCATTTT.

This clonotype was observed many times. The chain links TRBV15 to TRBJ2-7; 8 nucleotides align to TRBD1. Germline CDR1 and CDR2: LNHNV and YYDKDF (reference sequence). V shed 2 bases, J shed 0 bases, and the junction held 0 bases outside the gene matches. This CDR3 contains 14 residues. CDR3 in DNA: TGTGCCACCAGCAGACAGGGGGCCTCCTACGAGCAGTACTTC. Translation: CATSRQGASYEQYF.

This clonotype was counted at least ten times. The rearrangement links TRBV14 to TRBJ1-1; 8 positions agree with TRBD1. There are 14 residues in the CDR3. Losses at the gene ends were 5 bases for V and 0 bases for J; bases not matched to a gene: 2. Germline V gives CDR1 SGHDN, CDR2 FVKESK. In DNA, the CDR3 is TGTGCCAGCAGCTCGGGACAGGTGAACACTGAAGCTTTCTTT. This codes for CASSSGQVNTEAFF.

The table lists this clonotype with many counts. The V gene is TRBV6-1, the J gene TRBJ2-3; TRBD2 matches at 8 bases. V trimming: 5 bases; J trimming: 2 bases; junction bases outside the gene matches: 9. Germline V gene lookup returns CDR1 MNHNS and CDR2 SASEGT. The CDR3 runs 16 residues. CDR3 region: CASSTQGGGHTDTQYF. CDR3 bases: TGTGCCAGCAGTACTCAGGGCGGGGGGCACACAGATACGCAGTATTTT.